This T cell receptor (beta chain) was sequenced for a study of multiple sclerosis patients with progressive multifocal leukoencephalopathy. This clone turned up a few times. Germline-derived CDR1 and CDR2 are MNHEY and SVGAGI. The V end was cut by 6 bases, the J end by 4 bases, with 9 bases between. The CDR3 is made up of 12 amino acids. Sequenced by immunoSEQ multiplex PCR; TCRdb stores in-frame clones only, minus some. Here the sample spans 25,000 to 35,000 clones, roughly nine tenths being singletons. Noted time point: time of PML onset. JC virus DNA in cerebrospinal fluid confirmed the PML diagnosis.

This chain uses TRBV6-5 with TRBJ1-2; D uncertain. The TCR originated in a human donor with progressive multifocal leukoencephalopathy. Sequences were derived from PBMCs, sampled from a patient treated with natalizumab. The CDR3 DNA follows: TGTGCCAGCAGCAGCGACATCTATGGCTACACCTTC. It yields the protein CASSSDIYGYTF.